This TCR beta chain comes out of a study of shared clonotypes between healthy human individuals. TCRdb keeps only in-frame clones here, not all; method: immunoSEQ multiplex PCR. The data show millions of clones, 85% to 95% seen once. Germline loops: CDR1 SEHNR, CDR2 FQNEAQ (reference sequence). V dropped 4 bases and J dropped 12 bases, with 15 bases sitting between them. The CDR3 loop spans 12 amino acids. The chain is built from TRBV7-9 and TRBJ1-1; weak D call: TRBD1 (6 bases). The sequencing input was naive CD4+ T cells from PBMCs. Subset defined: CD45RA+ positively selected. This receptor was identified in a young man in good health. Some clones in this sample may be carry-over from other donors' samples. CDR3 sequence reads: CASSSEGGTTFF. CDR3 DNA sequence: TGTGCCAGCAGCTCCGAAGGGGGAACAACTTTCTTT. Using reference TRBV7-9 and TRBJ1-1 for the parts outside the CDR3, the full variable domain is DTGVSQNPRHKITKRGQNVTFRCDPISEHNRLYWYRQTLGQGPEFLTYFQNEAQLEKSRLLSDRFSAERPKGSFSTLEIQRTEQGDSAMYLCASSSEGGTTFFGQGTRLTVV.